Sequencing of this TCR beta chain was carried out in a study of T-cell memory formation after mild COVID-19. As for the study in general: Most TCR clusters belonged to a single donor.

Worth noting for this clonotype: Its antigen is not identified. One end of the junction is discordant with germline, which a read error may explain.

This CDR3 is 17 amino acids long. From the 5' RACE reads, TCRdb called clonotypes with MiXCR, one entry per CDR3 protein. Of about 320,000 distinct CDR3 sequences listed, approximately 14% are singletons. Findings and caveats of the study: While clones contracting from day 15 to 85 were balanced between CD4 and CD8, later expanders leaned CD4+. For contracting clones, CD4+ ones sat mainly in CM and EM, CD8+ in EMRA. The appearance of some responding clones in pre-infection memory suggested that cross-reactive memory joined.

The chain couples TRBV12-3 or TRBV12-4 to TRBJ2-1; 11 bases map to TRBD2. The clonotype was recovered from a man aged 18 to 30 who had mild COVID-19 (a few samples of this study predate the infection). Cell type and time point are not known. Material for sequencing was PBMCs or a T cell subset sorted from them (not recorded which). Here the CDR3 reads CASILLAGAPSYNEQFF. DNA of the CDR3: TGTGCCAGCATTTTACTAGCGGGGGCCCCCTCCTACAATGAGCAGTTCTTC.